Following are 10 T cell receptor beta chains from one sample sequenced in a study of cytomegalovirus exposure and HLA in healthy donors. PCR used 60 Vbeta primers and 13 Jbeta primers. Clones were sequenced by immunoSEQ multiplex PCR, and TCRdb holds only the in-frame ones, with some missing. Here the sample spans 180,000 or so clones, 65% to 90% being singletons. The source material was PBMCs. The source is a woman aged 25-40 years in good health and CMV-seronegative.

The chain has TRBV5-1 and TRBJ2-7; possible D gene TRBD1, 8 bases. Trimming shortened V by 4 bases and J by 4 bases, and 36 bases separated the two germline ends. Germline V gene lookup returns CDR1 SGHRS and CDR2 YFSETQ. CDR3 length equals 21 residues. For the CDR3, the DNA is TGCGCCAGCAGCCCTCCCGGGGGAGGGCAGGGGGCCACCCCGGGAAAGTACGAGCAGTACTTC. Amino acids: CASSPPGGGQGATPGKYEQYF.

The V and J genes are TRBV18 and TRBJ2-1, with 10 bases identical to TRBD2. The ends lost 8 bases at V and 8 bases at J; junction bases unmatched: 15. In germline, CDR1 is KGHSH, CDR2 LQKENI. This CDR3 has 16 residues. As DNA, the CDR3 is TGTGCCAGCCTGAAAATTAGCGGGAGGTCCTGGTATGAGCAGTTCTTC. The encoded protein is CASLKISGRSWYEQFF.

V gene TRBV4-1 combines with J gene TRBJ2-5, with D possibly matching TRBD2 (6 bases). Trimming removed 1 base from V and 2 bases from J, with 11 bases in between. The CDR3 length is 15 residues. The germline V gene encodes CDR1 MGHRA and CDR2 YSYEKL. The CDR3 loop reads CASSQGTSLQETQYF. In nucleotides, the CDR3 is TGCGCCAGCAGCCAAGGCACTAGCTTACAAGAGACCCAGTACTTC.

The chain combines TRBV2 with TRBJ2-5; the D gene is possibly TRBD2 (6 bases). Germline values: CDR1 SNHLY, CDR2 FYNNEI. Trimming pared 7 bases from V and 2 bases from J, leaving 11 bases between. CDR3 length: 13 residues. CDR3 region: CASIRGTQETQYF. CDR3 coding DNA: TGTGCCAGCATCCGGGGGACTCAAGAGACCCAGTACTTC.

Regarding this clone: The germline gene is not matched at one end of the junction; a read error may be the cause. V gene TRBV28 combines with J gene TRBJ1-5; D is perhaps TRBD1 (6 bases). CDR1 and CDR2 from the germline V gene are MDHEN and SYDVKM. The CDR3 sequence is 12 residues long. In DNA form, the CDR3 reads TGTGCCAGCAGTTCTACAGGGTTCAAGCGTTTTTTT. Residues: CASSSTGFKRFF.

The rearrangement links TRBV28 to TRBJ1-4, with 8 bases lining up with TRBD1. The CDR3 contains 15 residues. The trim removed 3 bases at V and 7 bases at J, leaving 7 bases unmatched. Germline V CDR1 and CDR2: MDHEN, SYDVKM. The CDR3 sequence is CASSFLQGGSEKLFF. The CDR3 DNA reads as TGTGCCAGCAGTTTTCTACAGGGGGGGAGTGAAAAACTGTTTTTT.

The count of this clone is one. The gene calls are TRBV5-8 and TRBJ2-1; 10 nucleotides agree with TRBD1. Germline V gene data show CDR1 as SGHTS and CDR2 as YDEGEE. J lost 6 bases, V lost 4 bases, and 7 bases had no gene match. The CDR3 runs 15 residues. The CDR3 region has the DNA TGTGCCAGCAGCCCCCGGGACAGGGGTGGCAATGAGCAGTTCTTC. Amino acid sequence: CASSPRDRGGNEQFF.

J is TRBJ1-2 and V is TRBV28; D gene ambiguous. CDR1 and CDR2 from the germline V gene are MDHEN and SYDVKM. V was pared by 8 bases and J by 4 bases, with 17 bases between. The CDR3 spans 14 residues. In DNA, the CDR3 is TGTGCCAGCGGGTTGCAGGATCTCCTCTATGGCTACACCTTC. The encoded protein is CASGLQDLLYGYTF.

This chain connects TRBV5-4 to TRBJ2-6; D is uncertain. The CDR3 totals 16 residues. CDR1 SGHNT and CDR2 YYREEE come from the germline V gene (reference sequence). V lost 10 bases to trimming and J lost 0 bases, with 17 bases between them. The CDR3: CAGLLIRSSGANVLTF. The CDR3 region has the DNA TGTGCCGGTTTACTGATCCGATCCTCTGGGGCCAACGTCCTGACTTTC.

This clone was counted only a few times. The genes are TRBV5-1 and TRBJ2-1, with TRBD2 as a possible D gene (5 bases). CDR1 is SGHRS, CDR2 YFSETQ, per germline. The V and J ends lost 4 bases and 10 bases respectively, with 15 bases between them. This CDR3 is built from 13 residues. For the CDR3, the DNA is TGCGCCAGCAGCGCCGGAACTAGAGGCGAGCAGTTCTTC. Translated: CASSAGTRGEQFF.